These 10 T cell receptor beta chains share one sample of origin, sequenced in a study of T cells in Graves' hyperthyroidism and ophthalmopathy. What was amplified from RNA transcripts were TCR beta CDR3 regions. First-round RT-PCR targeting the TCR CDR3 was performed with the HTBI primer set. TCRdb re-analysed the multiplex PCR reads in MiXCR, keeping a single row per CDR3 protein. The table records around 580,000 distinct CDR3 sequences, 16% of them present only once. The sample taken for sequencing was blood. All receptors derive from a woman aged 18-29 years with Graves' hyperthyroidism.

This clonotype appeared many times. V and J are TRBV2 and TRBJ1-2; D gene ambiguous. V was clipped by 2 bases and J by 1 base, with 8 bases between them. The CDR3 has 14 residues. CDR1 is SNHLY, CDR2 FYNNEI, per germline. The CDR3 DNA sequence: TGTGCCAGCAGTGAATATCAGTATAACTATGGCTACACCTTC. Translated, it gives CASSEYQYNYGYTF.

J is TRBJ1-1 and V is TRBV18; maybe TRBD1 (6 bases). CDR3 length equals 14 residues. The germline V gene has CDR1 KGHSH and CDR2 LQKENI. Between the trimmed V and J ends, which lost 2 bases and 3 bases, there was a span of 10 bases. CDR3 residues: CASSPYRVDTEAFF. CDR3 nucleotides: TGTGCCAGCTCACCATACAGGGTTGACACTGAAGCTTTCTTT.

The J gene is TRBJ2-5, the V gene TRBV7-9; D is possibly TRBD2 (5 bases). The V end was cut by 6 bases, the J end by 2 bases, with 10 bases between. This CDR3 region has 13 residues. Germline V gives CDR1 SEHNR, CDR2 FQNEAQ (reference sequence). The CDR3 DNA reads TGTGCCAGCAGAGCGGCCGCTCAAGAGACCCAGTACTTC. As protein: CASRAAAQETQYF.

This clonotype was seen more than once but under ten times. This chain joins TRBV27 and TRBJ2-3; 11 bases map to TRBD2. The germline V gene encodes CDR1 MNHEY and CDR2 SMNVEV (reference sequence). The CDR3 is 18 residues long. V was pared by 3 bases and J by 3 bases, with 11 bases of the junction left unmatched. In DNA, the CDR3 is TGTGCCAGCAGTTTCTCACCCTCTTCTAGCGGGGGGACAGATACGCAGTATTTT. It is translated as CASSFSPSSSGGTDTQYF.

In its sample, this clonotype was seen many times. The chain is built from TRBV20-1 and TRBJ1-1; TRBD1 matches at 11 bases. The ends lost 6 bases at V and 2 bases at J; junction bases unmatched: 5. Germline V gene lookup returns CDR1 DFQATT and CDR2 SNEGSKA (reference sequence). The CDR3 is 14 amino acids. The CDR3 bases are TGCAGTGCCCGGACAGGGGGCCGTAACACTGAAGCTTTCTTT. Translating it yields CSARTGGRNTEAFF.

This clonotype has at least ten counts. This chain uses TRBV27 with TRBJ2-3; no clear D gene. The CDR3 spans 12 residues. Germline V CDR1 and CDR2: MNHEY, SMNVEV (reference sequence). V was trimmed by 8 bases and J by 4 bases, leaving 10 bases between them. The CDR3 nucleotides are TGTGCCAGCCGTATGGGCCCAGATACGCAGTATTTT. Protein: CASRMGPDTQYF.

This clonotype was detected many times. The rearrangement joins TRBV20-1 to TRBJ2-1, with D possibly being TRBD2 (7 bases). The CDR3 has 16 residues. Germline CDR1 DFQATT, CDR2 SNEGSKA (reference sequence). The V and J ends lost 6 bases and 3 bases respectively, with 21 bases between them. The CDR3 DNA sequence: TGCAGTGCCTCCGGGGGAAGGGGGGGCGTCTACAATGAGCAGTTCTTC. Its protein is CSASGGRGGVYNEQFF.

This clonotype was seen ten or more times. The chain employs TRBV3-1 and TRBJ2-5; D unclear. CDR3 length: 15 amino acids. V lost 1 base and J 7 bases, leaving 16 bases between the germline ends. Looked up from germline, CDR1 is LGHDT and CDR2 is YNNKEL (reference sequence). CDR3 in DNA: TGTGCCAGCAGCCAAGGCTGGATGACGGCAGTGACCCAGTACTTC. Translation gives CASSQGWMTAVTQYF.

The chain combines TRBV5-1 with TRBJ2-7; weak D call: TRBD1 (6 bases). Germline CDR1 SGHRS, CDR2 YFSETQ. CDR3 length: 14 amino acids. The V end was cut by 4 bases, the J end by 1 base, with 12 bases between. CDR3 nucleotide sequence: TGCGCCAGCAGCCCCGGACAGCCATCCTACGAGCAGTACTTC. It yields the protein CASSPGQPSYEQYF.

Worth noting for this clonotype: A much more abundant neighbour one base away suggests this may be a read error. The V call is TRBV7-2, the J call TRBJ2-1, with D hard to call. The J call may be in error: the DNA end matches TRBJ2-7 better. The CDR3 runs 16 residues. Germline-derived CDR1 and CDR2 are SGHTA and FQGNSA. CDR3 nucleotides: TGTGCCAGCAGCTTAGCGAGCATAAGCTCCTACAATGAGCAGTACTTC. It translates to CASSLASISSYNEQYF.